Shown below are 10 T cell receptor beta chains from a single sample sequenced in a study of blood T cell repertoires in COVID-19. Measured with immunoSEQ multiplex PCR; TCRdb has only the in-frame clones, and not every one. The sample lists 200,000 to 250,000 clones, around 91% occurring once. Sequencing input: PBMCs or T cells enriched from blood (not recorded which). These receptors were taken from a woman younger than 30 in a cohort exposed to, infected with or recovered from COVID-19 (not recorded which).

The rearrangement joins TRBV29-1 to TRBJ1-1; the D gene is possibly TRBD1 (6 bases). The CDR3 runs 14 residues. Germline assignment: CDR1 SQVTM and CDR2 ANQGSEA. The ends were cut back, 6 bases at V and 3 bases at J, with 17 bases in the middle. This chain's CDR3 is CSVQGPSFYTEAFF. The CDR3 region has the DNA TGCAGCGTACAGGGCCCCTCCTTCTACACTGAAGCTTTCTTT.

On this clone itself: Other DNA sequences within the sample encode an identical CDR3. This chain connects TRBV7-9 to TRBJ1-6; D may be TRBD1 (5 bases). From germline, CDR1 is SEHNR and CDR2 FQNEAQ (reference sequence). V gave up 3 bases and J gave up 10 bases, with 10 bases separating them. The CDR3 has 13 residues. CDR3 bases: TGTGCCAGCAGCTTGCAGGGTAACTCACCCCTCCACTTT. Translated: CASSLQGNSPLHF.

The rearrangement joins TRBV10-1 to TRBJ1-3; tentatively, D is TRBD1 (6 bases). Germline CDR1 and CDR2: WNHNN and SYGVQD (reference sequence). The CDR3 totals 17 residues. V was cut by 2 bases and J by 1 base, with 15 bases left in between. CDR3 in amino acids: CASSEGGQPFSGNTIYF. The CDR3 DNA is TGCGCCAGCAGTGAGGGAGGACAGCCATTTTCTGGAAACACCATATATTTT.

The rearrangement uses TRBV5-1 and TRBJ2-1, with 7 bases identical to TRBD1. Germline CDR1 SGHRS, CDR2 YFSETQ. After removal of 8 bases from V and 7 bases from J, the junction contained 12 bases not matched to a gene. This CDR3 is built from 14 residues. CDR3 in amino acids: CASSTGLTGNEQFF. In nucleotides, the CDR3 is TGCGCCAGTTCGACAGGGCTTACGGGGAATGAGCAGTTCTTC.

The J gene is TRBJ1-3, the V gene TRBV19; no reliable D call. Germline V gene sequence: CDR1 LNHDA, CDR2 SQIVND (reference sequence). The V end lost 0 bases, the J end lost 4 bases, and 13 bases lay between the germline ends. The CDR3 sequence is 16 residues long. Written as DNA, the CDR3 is TGTGCCAGTAGTATAGAAGCCTCGAAGAGAGGAAACACCATATATTTT. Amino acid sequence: CASSIEASKRGNTIYF. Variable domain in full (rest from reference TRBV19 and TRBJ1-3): DGGITQSPKYLFRKEGQNVTLSCEQNLNHDAMYWYRQDPGQGLRLIYYSQIVNDFQKGDIAEGYSVSREKKESFPLTVTSAQKNPTAFYLCASSIEASKRGNTIYFGEGSWLTVV.

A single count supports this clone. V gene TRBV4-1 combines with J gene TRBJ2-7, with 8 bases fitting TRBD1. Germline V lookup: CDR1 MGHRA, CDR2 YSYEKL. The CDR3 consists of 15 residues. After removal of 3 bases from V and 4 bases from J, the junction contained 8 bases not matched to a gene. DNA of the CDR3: TGCGCCAGCAGCCAGAGACAGGGGCCCGCTTACGAGCAGTACTTC. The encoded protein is CASSQRQGPAYEQYF.

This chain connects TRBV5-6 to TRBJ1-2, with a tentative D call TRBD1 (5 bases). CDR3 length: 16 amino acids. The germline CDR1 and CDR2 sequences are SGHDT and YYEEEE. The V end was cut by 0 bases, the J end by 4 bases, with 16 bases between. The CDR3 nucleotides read TGTGCCAGCAGCTTGGTCCATTTACAGGAGATCTATGGCTACACCTTC. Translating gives CASSLVHLQEIYGYTF.

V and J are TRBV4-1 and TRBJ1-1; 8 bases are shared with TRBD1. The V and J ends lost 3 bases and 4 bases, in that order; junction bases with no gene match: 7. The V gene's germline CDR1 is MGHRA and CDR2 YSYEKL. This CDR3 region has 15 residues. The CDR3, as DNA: TGCGCCAGCAGCCACGGACAGGGAGTGAGCACTGAAGCTTTCTTT. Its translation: CASSHGQGVSTEAFF.

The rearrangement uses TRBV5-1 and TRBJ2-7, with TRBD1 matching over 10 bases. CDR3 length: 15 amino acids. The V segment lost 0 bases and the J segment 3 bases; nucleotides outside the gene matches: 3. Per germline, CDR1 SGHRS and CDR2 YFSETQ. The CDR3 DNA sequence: TGCGCCAGCAGCTTGGGACAGGGGGCCGGCTACGAGCAGTACTTC. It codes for CASSLGQGAGYEQYF.

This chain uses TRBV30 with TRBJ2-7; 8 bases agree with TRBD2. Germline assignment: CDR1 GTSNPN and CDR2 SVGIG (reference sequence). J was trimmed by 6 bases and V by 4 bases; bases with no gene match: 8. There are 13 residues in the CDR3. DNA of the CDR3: TGTGCCTGGACGGGGACTAGTACGGGCGAGCAGTACTTC. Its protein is CAWTGTSTGEQYF.